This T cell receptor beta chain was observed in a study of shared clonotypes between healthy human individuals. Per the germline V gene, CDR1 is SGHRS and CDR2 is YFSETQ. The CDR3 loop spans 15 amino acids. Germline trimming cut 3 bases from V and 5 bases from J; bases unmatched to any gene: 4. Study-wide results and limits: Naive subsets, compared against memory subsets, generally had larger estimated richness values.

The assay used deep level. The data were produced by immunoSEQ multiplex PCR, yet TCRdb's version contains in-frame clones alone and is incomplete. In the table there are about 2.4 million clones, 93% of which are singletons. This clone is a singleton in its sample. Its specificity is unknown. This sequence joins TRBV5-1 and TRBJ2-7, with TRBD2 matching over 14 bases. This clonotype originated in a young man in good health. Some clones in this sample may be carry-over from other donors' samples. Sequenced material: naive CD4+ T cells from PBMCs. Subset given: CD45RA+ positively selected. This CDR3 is CASSSGLAGVDEQYF. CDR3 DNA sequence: TGCGCCAGCAGCTCGGGACTAGCGGGAGTTGACGAGCAGTACTTC.